The clone carrying this T cell receptor beta chain turned up a few times. Its target is not known. This entry is derived from a study of T-cell memory formation after mild COVID-19. TCRdb re-derived calls from the 5' RACE reads in MiXCR, one entry per CDR3 protein. The sample lists some 410,000 distinct CDR3 sequences, under 25% occurring once. The study, taken as a whole, reports: Memory sampled before infection contained some responding clones, suggesting cross-reactive memory joined. Mostly located in CM and EM were contracting CD4+ clones, with contracting CD8+ clones located in EMRA. Whether day 37 second-wave clones are SARS-CoV-2-specific was not confirmed. Day 15 to 85 contracting clones showed balanced CD4/CD8; later expanders leaned CD4+.

The sample was PBMCs or a T cell subset sorted from them (not recorded which). This clonotype originated in an adult woman who had mild COVID-19 (a few samples of this study predate the infection). Cell type and time point are not known.

The CDR3 here is CASSYSMSGSVDEQYF. The CDR3, as DNA: TGTGCCAGCAGTTACAGTATGAGCGGGAGCGTCGACGAGCAGTACTTC. The V and J genes are TRBV6-2 or TRBV6-3 and TRBJ2-7; 8 nucleotides agree with TRBD2. The CDR3 runs 16 residues. Germline loops: CDR1 MNHEY, CDR2 SVGEGT. The V segment lost 2 bases and the J segment 5 bases; nucleotides outside the gene matches: 11.